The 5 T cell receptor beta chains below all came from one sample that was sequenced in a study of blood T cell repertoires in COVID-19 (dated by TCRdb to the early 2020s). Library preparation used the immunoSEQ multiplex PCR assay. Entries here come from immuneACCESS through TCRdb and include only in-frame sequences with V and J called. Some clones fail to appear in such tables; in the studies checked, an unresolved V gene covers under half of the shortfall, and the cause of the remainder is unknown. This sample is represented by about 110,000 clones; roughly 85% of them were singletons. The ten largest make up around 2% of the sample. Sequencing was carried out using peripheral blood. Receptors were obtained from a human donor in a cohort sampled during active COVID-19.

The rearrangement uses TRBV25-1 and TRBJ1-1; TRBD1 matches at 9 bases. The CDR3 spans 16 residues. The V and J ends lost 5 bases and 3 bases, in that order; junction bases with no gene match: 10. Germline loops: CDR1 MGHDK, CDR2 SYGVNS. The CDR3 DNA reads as TGTGCCAGCAGTAAGAGGGGACAGGGTAGCCACACTGAAGCTTTCTTT. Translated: CASSKRGQGSHTEAFF.

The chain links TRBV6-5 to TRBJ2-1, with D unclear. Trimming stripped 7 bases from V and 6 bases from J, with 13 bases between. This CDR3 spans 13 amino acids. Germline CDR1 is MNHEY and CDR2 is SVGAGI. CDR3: CASIARRGNEQFF. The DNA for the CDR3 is TGTGCCAGCATTGCCAGAAGAGGCAATGAGCAGTTCTTC.

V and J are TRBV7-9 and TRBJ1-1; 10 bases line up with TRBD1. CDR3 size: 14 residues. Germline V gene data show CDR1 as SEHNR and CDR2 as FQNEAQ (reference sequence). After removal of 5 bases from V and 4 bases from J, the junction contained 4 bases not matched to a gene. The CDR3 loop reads CASSIGQGVTEAFF. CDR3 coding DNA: TGTGCCAGCAGCATCGGACAGGGGGTCACTGAAGCTTTCTTT.

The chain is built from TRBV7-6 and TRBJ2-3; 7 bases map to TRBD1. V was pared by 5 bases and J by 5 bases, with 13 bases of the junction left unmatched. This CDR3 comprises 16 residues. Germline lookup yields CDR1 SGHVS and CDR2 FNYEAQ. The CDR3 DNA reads TGTGCCAGCAGCACACGACAGGGTACTAAGGGAGATACGCAGTATTTT. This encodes CASSTRQGTKGDTQYF.

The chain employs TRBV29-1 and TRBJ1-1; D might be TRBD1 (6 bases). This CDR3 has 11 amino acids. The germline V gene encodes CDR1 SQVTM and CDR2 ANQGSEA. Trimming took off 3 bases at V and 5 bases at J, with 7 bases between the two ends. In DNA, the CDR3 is TGCAGCGTTGACAGGGGAACTGAAGCTTTCTTT. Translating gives CSVDRGTEAFF.